These 9 T cell receptor beta chains were all obtained from the same sample, sequenced in a study of T-cell reconstitution after alpha-beta-depleted transplantation in children. This sample's TCRbeta library carried unique molecular identifier barcodes. TCRdb independently ran MiXCR on the PCR reads; one entry per CDR3 protein. The sample includes approximately 350,000 distinct CDR3 sequences, about 14% of them seen just once. The specimen comprised PBMCs, sampled from the stem cell graft. The receptors were sampled from a human donor who donated a stem cell graft to a child with Fanconi anemia.

This sequence joins TRBV11-1 and TRBJ2-3, with D possibly called TRBD1 or TRBD2 (5 bases each). V was shortened by 1 base and J by 2 bases, with 16 bases between the two germline ends. Germline V gives CDR1 SGHAT, CDR2 FQDESV (reference sequence). CDR3 length: 17 amino acids. The CDR3 DNA reads as TGTGCCAGCAGCTTAGACTCGGGGCGGAGCCCCACAGATACGCAGTATTTT. It translates to CASSLDSGRSPTDTQYF.

There are a few counts of this clonotype. This chain uses TRBV18 with TRBJ1-5, with D perhaps TRBD1 (5 bases). The V gene lost 8 bases and the J gene lost 0 bases, with 23 bases spanning the gap. Germline CDR1 KGHSH, CDR2 LQKENI. The CDR3 is 18 residues long. CDR3 in DNA: TGTGCCAGCCCAAGGGACTTGGCGGACCTTTATAGCAATCAGCCCCAGCATTTT. It yields the protein CASPRDLADLYSNQPQHF.

This clonotype has a handful of counts. The chain joins TRBV29-1 to TRBJ2-5, with unresolved D. The CDR3 is 11 amino acids. Germline V gene lookup returns CDR1 SQVTM and CDR2 ANQGSEA. The germline V and J ends were trimmed by 5 bases and 5 bases, with 9 bases remaining between them. CDR3 amino acids: CSVRLGETQYF. For the CDR3, the DNA is TGCAGCGTTCGTCTGGGGGAGACCCAGTACTTC. Complete variable domain (other parts from reference TRBV29-1 and TRBJ2-5): SAVISQKPSRDICQRGTSLTIQCQVDSQVTMMFWYRQQPGQSLTLIATANQGSEATYESGFVIDKFPISRPNLTFSTLTVSNMSPEDSSIYLCSVRLGETQYFGPGTRLLVL.

For this clonotype: At one end, the junction sequence differs from germline, possibly due to a read error. This chain joins TRBV5-1 and TRBJ2-2, with 9 bases fitting TRBD2. Germline CDR1 SGHRS, CDR2 YFSETQ. The CDR3 spans 17 residues. The CDR3 DNA is TGCGCCAGCAGCTCGACCTTAGCGGGGGTGAACACCGGGGGGCTGTTTTTT. Translated, it gives CASSSTLAGVNTGGLFF.

Ten or more counts support this clonotype. The CDR3 DNA reads TGTGCCAGCATCAGGCAGTCTAATGGCGAGCAGTACTTC. Residues: CASIRQSNGEQYF. V gene TRBV5-5 combines with J gene TRBJ2-7; no reliable D call. Trimming took off 6 bases at V and 6 bases at J, with 16 bases between the two ends. Germline V gene sequence: CDR1 SGHKS, CDR2 YYEKEE (reference sequence). The CDR3 is made up of 13 amino acids. Using reference TRBV5-5 and TRBJ2-7 for the parts outside the CDR3, the full variable domain is DAGVTQSPTHLIKTRGQQVTLRCSPISGHKSVSWYQQVLGQGPQFIFQYYEKEERGRGNFPDRFSARQFPNYSSELNVNALLLGDSALYLCASIRQSNGEQYFGPGTRLTVT.

This clonotype was seen a few times. The CDR3 loop reads CASSPLRGPYNEQFF. In DNA form, the CDR3 reads TGTGCCAGCAGTCCCCTGCGGGGGCCATACAATGAGCAGTTCTTC. The genes are TRBV27 and TRBJ2-1; perhaps TRBD2 as D (7 bases). Trimming left V 5 bases short and J 4 bases short, with 15 bases between. This CDR3 has 15 residues. The germline V gene encodes CDR1 MNHEY and CDR2 SMNVEV (reference sequence).

This clonotype was recorded a few times. CDR3 residues: CATSDGSRGDEQFF. CDR3 sequence (DNA): TGTGCCACCAGTGATGGCTCTCGAGGGGATGAGCAGTTCTTC. The chain has TRBV24-1 and TRBJ2-1, with D perhaps assigned TRBD1 or TRBD2 (5 bases each). The germline gives CDR1 KGHDR, CDR2 SFDVKD. Deletions cut 3 bases from V and 8 bases from J, with 13 bases between. There are 14 residues in the CDR3.

This clonotype was detected ten times or more. A read error may produce the germline difference seen at one junction end. CDR3 in amino acids: CASSQVTGGELFF. For the CDR3, the DNA is TGCGCCAGCAGCCAAGTGACGGGCGGGGAGCTGTTTTTT. The chain combines TRBV14 with TRBJ2-2; D gene unclear. Germline values: CDR1 SGHDN, CDR2 FVKESK. This CDR3 region has 13 residues. The full variable domain, with the rest looked up from reference TRBV14 and TRBJ2-2, is EAGVTQFPSHSVIEKGQTVTLRCDPISGHDNLYWYRRVMGKEIKFLLHFVKESKQDESGMPNNRFLAERTGGTYSTLKVQPAELEDSGVYFCASSQVTGGELFFGEGSRLTVL.

In this sample, this clonotype turned up a few times. The junction shows a germline mismatch at one end, possibly a read error. This chain joins TRBV7-7 and TRBJ2-7, with D hard to call. The CDR3 has 15 amino acids. Looked up from germline, CDR1 is SSHAT and CDR2 is FNYEAQ (reference sequence). The CDR3 sequence is CASSLSPGNSYEQYF. The CDR3 region has the DNA TGTGCTAGCAGCTTGAGTCCAGGCAACTCCTACGAGCAGTACTTC.